The 15 T cell receptor beta chains given below trace back to one sample, sequenced in a study of blood T cell repertoires in COVID-19. The repertoire was sequenced with immunoSEQ multiplex PCR; TCRdb's copy has only in-frame clones and lacks some. The data contain more than 90,000 clones, roughly 92% of them singletons. Input material: peripheral blood. These receptors were collected from a man aged 45-65 years with active COVID-19.

As to this clone: One end of the junction is discordant with germline, which a read error may explain. V gene TRBV11-2 combines with J gene TRBJ2-1; no definite D call. The CDR3 consists of 13 residues. CDR1 is SGHAT and CDR2 is FQNNGV in the germline V gene. CDR3 sequence (DNA): TGTGCCAGCAGCTTAGGGTCCGAAACCAACCGGGTCTTC. It specifies CASSLGSETNRVF.

V and J are TRBV3-1 (or the pseudogene TRBV3-2) and TRBJ2-1, with 8 bases aligning to TRBD2. The CDR3 runs 15 residues. Trimming cost V 4 bases and J 8 bases; bases outside gene matches: 10. Germline V gives CDR1 LGHDT, CDR2 YNNKEL (reference sequence). For the CDR3, the DNA is TGTGCCAGCAGCCTGTGGTCCGGGGGGGACCATGAGCAGTTCTTC. This translates into CASSLWSGGDHEQFF.

J is TRBJ1-5 and V is TRBV5-1, with a tentative D call TRBD1 (6 bases). Germline V gives CDR1 SGHRS, CDR2 YFSETQ. CDR3 length: 15 amino acids. Trimming left V 0 bases short and J 5 bases short, with 12 bases between. Written as DNA, the CDR3 is TGCGCCAGCAGCTTGGCAGGCAGGGGTGATCAGCCCCAGCATTTT. Encoded protein: CASSLAGRGDQPQHF.

V is TRBV5-1 and J is TRBJ2-7; the D is unclear. Trimming cost V 0 bases and J 6 bases, with 10 bases left between them. The CDR3 totals 13 residues. Germline CDR1 reads SGHRS; CDR2 reads YFSETQ. CDR3 in amino acids: CASSLGMTGEQYF. CDR3 in DNA: TGCGCCAGCAGCTTGGGGATGACGGGCGAGCAGTACTTC.

The chain joins TRBV19 to TRBJ1-1; no clear D gene. Germline V gene sequence: CDR1 LNHDA, CDR2 SQIVND (reference sequence). This CDR3 is 11 amino acids long. The V end lost 5 bases, the J end lost 9 bases, and 10 bases lay between the germline ends. CDR3 sequence (DNA): TGTGCCAGTAGTTCGAGGGCTAAAGCTTTCTTT. It encodes CASSSRAKAFF.

The chain joins TRBV5-1 to TRBJ1-1, with D possibly being TRBD1 (5 bases). CDR3 length: 13 residues. V was cut by 4 bases and J by 3 bases, with 10 bases left in between. Germline V lookup: CDR1 SGHRS, CDR2 YFSETQ. CDR3 bases: TGCGCCAGCAGCCTTGACAGTTACACTGAAGCTTTCTTT. It specifies CASSLDSYTEAFF.

The chain has TRBV7-3 and TRBJ2-1; TRBD1 aligns across 7 bases. The CDR3 totals 17 residues. CDR1 and CDR2 from the germline V gene are SGHTA and FQGTGA. The junction had 12 bases not matched to a gene; V was cut back by 5 bases and J by 2 bases. The CDR3 spells CASSLPGAGGAYNEQFF. CDR3 in DNA: TGTGCCAGCAGCCTCCCCGGGGCAGGGGGTGCCTACAATGAGCAGTTCTTC. Drawing the rest from reference TRBV7-3 and TRBJ2-1, the complete variable domain is GAGVSQTPSNKVTEKGKYVELRCDPISGHTALYWYRQSLGQGPEFLIYFQGTGAADDSGLPNDRFFAVRPEGSVSTLKIQRTERGDSAVYLCASSLPGAGGAYNEQFFGPGTRLTVL.

The chain combines TRBV23-1 with TRBJ2-2, with D possibly being TRBD2 (5 bases). TRBV23-1 is an ORF, with its function uncertain. V was cut by 3 bases and J by 1 base, with 6 bases left in between. This CDR3 has 14 residues. The DNA of the CDR3 is TGCGCCAGCAGTCACGGGGAGAACACCGGGGAGCTGTTTTTT. Protein: CASSHGENTGELFF.

V is TRBV7-9 and J is TRBJ1-2; no definite D call. The CDR3 has 12 amino acids. Germline values: CDR1 SEHNR, CDR2 FQNEAQ (reference sequence). Trimming stripped 4 bases from V and 4 bases from J, with 7 bases between. CDR3 DNA: TGTGCCAGCAGCTCAAGACTCTATGGCTACACCTTC. It encodes CASSSRLYGYTF.

The chain joins TRBV30 to TRBJ1-2; the match to TRBD1 covers 7 bases. Per the germline V gene, CDR1 is GTSNPN and CDR2 is SVGIG (reference sequence). Losses at the gene ends were 2 bases for V and 7 bases for J; bases not matched to a gene: 1. The CDR3 spans 11 residues. The CDR3 DNA reads TGTGCCTGGAGTACAGGGGCTGGCTACACCTTC. Its translation is CAWSTGAGYTF.

The chain carries TRBV28 and TRBJ1-1; D may be TRBD1 (6 bases). This CDR3 has 15 residues. V gave up 5 bases and J gave up 10 bases, with 23 bases separating them. Germline CDR1 reads MDHEN; CDR2 reads SYDVKM. CDR3 region: CASSNNPRGAYGAFF. CDR3 DNA sequence: TGTGCCAGCAGTAATAACCCCAGGGGCGCATATGGAGCTTTCTTT.

The sample holds one count of this clone. The chain joins TRBV10-3 to TRBJ1-1, with 9 positions matching TRBD1. V lost 6 bases and J lost 2; bases outside the gene matches: 4. The CDR3 runs 14 residues. The germline gives CDR1 ENHRY, CDR2 SYGVKD. The CDR3 DNA is TGTGCCATCAGATTGGGACAGGGAAACACTGAAGCTTTCTTT. It is translated as CAIRLGQGNTEAFF.

The V gene is TRBV9, the J gene TRBJ2-7; TRBD2 agrees at 13 bases. Germline loops: CDR1 SGDLS, CDR2 YYNGEE. The CDR3 is made up of 15 amino acids. With 4 bases clipped from V and 7 bases from J, the junction kept 8 bases outside the gene matches. CDR3 sequence: CASSRGTSGIEEQYF. The CDR3 nucleotides are TGTGCCAGCAGCCGTGGGACTAGCGGGATAGAAGAGCAGTACTTC.

The CDR3 loop is CASSQVGLAGGPQTQYF. The CDR3 DNA follows: TGTGCCAGCAGCCAGGTGGGACTAGCGGGAGGGCCCCAGACCCAGTACTTC. J is TRBJ2-5 and V is TRBV14, with TRBD2 identical over 16 bases. This CDR3 contains 17 residues. Germline CDR1 reads SGHDN; CDR2 reads FVKESK. The ends lost 3 bases at V and 6 bases at J; junction bases unmatched: 7.

The V call is TRBV28, the J call TRBJ1-4, with TRBD1 identical over 10 bases. J was trimmed by 8 bases and V by 5 bases; bases with no gene match: 11. Germline loops: CDR1 MDHEN, CDR2 SYDVKM. The CDR3 has 16 residues. DNA of the CDR3: TGTGCCAGCAGTGGCGGGACAGGGGTTAGGAACGAAAAACTGTTTTTT. Its protein product is CASSGGTGVRNEKLFF.